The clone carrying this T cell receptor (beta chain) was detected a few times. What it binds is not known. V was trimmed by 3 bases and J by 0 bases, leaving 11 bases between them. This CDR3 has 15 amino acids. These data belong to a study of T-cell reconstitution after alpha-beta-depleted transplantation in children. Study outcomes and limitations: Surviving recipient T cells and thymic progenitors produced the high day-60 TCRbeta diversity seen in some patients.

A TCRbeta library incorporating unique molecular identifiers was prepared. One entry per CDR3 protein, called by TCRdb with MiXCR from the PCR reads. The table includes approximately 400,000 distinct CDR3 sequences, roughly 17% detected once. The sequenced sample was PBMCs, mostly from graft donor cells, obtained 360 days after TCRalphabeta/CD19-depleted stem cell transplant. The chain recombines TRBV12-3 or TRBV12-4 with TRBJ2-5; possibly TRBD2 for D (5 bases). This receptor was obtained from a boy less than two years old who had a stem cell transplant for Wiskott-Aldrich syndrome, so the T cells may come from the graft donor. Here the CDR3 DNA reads TGTGCCAGCAGTTTGACCCTAGCCAACCAAGAGACCCAGTACTTC. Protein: CASSLTLANQETQYF.